The clone carrying this T cell receptor (beta chain) came up many times. Its antigen is currently unknown. Newly diagnosed hyperthyroidism patients aged 18 to 65 years had disease lasting under 2 months. The study left out patients who had uncontrolled infection, other autoimmune disease, pregnancy or lactation. This sample was included in a study of T cells in Graves' hyperthyroidism and ophthalmopathy. Study conclusions and caveats: Most thyroid-expanded clonotypes above 0.001 were also found in blood.

Amplified TCR beta CDR3 regions derived from RNA transcripts. The study used the HTBI primer set for a first-round RT-PCR of the TCR CDR3. Via MiXCR, TCRdb re-called the multiplex PCR reads, giving one row per CDR3 protein. The sample contains approximately 420,000 distinct CDR3 sequences, under 15% of which appear only once. The CDR3 length is 15 residues. Germline V gene lookup returns CDR1 SGHAT and CDR2 FQNNGV. V gave up 6 bases and J gave up 0 bases, with 12 bases separating them. This receptor was taken from a woman aged 25 to 39 with Graves' hyperthyroidism. The chain carries TRBV11-2 and TRBJ2-1, with a weak D call TRBD1 (6 bases). Sequenced: blood. DNA for the CDR3: TGTGCCAGCAGTGGGGGCCGTCACTCCTACAATGAGCAGTTCTTC. The encoded protein is CASSGGRHSYNEQFF.